The source of this TCR beta chain is a study of OX40 agonist ivuxolimab in advanced cancers. Whole-study findings and limits: Expanded peripheral T-cell antigen specificity went undetermined.

The V and J ends lost 8 bases and 2 bases, in that order; junction bases with no gene match: 3. This CDR3 has 13 amino acids. The germline gives CDR1 SGHRS, CDR2 YFSETQ. As for this clone: Its antigen remains unknown.

The protocol was immunoSEQ multiplex PCR, while the TCRdb copy is restricted to in-frame clones and leaves out a portion. The table includes roughly 53,000 clones, 75% to 90% detected once. Specimen: CD4+ or CD8+ T cells sorted from blood, collected in a trial of the OX40 agonist ivuxolimab. The chain is built from TRBV5-1 and TRBJ2-7, with 11 bases aligning to TRBD2. The TCR comes from an adult with an advanced solid tumor such as melanoma, head and neck, liver or kidney cancer. For the CDR3, the DNA is TGCGCCAGTGCGACTAGCGGGGCCTACGAGCAGTACTTC. Translation gives CASATSGAYEQYF.